Listed below are T cell receptor beta chains from one sample, sequenced in a study of blood T cell repertoires in COVID-19. This table comes from immunoSEQ multiplex PCR, and its TCRdb copy is limited to in-frame clones, with some not included. This sample yields about 140,000 clones, of which roughly 88% are seen a single time; over 1.5% belongs to the top ten. Source material: peripheral blood. The receptors shown here come from a woman aged 55-75 years with acute or convalescent COVID-19. Each CDR3 is given with its conserved first and last residue. A D gene is named only where the DNA matches it firmly. Size tells how often a clone was seen (once, few, many) or the class of an expanded clone, and some rows leave it out.

TRBV24-1	TRBD2	-	TRBJ2-3	TGTGCCACCAGTGATTTCCAGGGACTAAGCACAGATACGCAGTATTTT	CATSDFQGLSTDTQYF
TRBV4-3	-	-	TRBJ1-1	TGCGCCAGCAGCCTAAACAGTGACACTGAAGCTTTCTTT	CASSLNSDTEAFF
TRBV2	-	-	TRBJ1-1	TGTGCCAGCAGTGAACAGTTGAACACTGAAGCTTTCTTT	CASSEQLNTEAFF
TRBV5-1	-	-	TRBJ2-3	TGCGCCAGCACCTTCGGGGTAGCCTTAAATACGCAGTATTTT	CASTFGVALNTQYF
TRBV6-5	TRBD1	-	TRBJ1-1	TGTGCCAGCACAGGGGGCCTGGGTGAAGCTTTCTTT	CASTGGLGEAFF
TRBV6-5	-	-	TRBJ2-7	TGTGCCAGCAGTTACATATCCTCCTACGAGCAGTACTTC	CASSYISSYEQYF
TRBV5-1	TRBD1	-	TRBJ2-2	TGCGCCAGCAGCAGGACACAGGGGGCAAACACCGGGGAGCTGTTTTTT	CASSRTQGANTGELFF
TRBV28	-	-	TRBJ1-5	TGTGCCAGCAGTTCACAAAATCAGCCCCAGCATTTT	CASSSQNQPQHF
TRBV28	TRBD1	few	TRBJ1-2	TGTGCCAGCAAAGACAGGGGAACCTATGGCTACACCTTC	CASKDRGTYGYTF
TRBV28	TRBD1	-	TRBJ2-7	TGTGCCAGCAGCCACGACGACAGGGTCGGCGAGCAGTACTTC	CASSHDDRVGEQYF
TRBV14	-	-	TRBJ1-4	TGTGCCAGCAGCCAAGTGGGGGACACGAATGAAAAACTGTTTTTT	CASSQVGDTNEKLFF
TRBV7-9	TRBD1	-	TRBJ2-1	TGTGCCAGCAGCCCCACCGGGACAGGGTACAATGAGCAGTTCTTC	CASSPTGTGYNEQFF
TRBV19	TRBD1	-	TRBJ1-1	TGTGCCAGTACCCTGACAGGGGGCTTATCTGAAGCTTTCTTT	CASTLTGGLSEAFF
TRBV24-1	-	-	TRBJ1-5	TGTGCCACCAGTGGTACCGGGGTCCGCACGCCCCAGCATTTT	CATSGTGVRTPQHF
TRBV5-1	TRBD2	-	TRBJ2-5	TGCGCCAGCAGCTTGGTACTAGCGGGGACCCAAGAGACCCAGTACTTC	CASSLVLAGTQETQYF
TRBV19	TRBD1	once	TRBJ1-6	TGTGCCAGTAGTATAGGGACAGGGTCCCTGTTTGATTCACCCCTCCACTTT	CASSIGTGSLFDSPLHF
TRBV18	-	-	TRBJ1-3	TGTGCCAGCTCACCACCGGCAGGGTTTGGAAACACCATATATTTT	CASSPPAGFGNTIYF
TRBV19	-	-	TRBJ2-3	TGTGCCAGTTCCTGGAGGGGGCAGGGGTTGGATACGCAGTATTTT	CASSWRGQGLDTQYF
TRBV9	-	-	TRBJ1-4	TGTGCCAGCAGTTCCGGGTATGGTGAAAAACTGTTTTTT	CASSSGYGEKLFF
TRBV2	-	-	TRBJ2-7	TGTGCCAGCAGTGCCCGTTACGAGCAGTACTTC	CASSARYEQYF
TRBV4-1	-	-	TRBJ2-7	TGCGCCAGCAGCCAAGTGGCAGCGAGTTTATACGAGCAGTACTTC	CASSQVAASLYEQYF
TRBV6-5	TRBD1	-	TRBJ1-5	TGTGCCAGCAGTTACTCGAGACAGGGACATCAGCCCCAGCATTTT	CASSYSRQGHQPQHF
TRBV5-5	TRBD1	once	TRBJ1-6	TGTGCCAGCAGCTTGGGACAGGGGATTTATTCACCCCTCCACTTT	CASSLGQGIYSPLHF
TRBV2	-	-	TRBJ1-1	TGTGCCAGCATGTGGACTCCTAACACTGAAGCTTTCTTT	CASMWTPNTEAFF
TRBV28	-	-	TRBJ1-1	TGTGCCAGCAGTTTAAACAGTTTGAACACTGAAGCTTTCTTT	CASSLNSLNTEAFF
TRBV6-6	-	-	TRBJ2-7	TGTGCCAGCAGGCCCACAGGAGCCTACGAGCAGTACTTC	CASRPTGAYEQYF
TRBV2	-	-	TRBJ2-1	TGTGCCAGCAGTAAGGGGTACAGCGAGATCTCCTACAATGAGCAGTTCTTC	CASSKGYSEISYNEQFF
TRBV12-3/TRBV12-4	-	-	TRBJ1-2	TGTGCCAGCAGTTTAAGAGGTTCAGGGGGCTACACCTTC	CASSLRGSGGYTF
TRBV7-2	-	-	TRBJ2-5	TGTGCCAGCAATTTAAGGGGGGAGACCCAGTACTTC	CASNLRGETQYF
TRBV7-2	TRBD1	-	TRBJ1-1	TGTGCCAGCAGCTTTAGTGTGACAGGGGGCACTGAAGCTTTCTTT	CASSFSVTGGTEAFF
TRBV6-6	TRBD2	-	TRBJ2-4	TGTGCCAGCAGTCCCTACGGCGGGGGGGAATCCAAAAACATTCAGTACTTC	CASSPYGGGESKNIQYF